This record concerns one TCR beta chain sequence. Here immunoSEQ multiplex PCR was the method, and the copy in TCRdb shows in-frame clones only, minus some. The top ten clones hold 0.39% of a sample with approximately 2.1 million clones, roughly 93% of them seen once. The sample originates from a study of shared clonotypes between healthy human individuals. The CDR3 runs 16 residues. CDR1 SGHTA and CDR2 FQGNSA come from the germline V gene. V lost 1 base to trimming and J lost 6 bases, with 15 bases between them. Each sample came from a Caucasian adult donor living in Nashville, Tennessee. Source material: naive CD4+ T cells from PBMCs. As for subset: CD45RA+ positively selected. The source of this sequence is a man aged 18 to 30 in good health. Some clones in this sample may be carry-over from other donors' samples. V gene TRBV7-2 combines with J gene TRBJ2-2; no reliable D call. Written as DNA, the CDR3 is TGTGCCAGCAGCTTAGGCACGGGCAGAGTGGCCGGGGAGCTGTTTTTT. Amino acids: CASSLGTGRVAGELFF.